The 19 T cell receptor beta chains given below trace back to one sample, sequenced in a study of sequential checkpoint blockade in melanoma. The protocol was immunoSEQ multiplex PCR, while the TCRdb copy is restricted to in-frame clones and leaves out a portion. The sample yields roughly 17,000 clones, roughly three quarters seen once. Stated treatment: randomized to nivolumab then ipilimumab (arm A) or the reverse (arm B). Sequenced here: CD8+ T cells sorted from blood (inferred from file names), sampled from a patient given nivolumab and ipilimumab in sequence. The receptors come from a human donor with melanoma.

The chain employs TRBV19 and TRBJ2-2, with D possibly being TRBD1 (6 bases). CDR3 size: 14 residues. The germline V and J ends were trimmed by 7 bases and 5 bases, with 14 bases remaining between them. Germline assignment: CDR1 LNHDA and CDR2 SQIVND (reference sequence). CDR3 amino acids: CASTTTTGTGELFF. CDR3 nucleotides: TGTGCCAGTACCACCACAACAGGGACCGGGGAGCTGTTTTTT.

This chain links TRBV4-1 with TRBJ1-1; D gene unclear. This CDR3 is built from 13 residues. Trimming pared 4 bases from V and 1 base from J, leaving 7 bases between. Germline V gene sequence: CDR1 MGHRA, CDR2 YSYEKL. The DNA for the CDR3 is TGCGCCAGCAGCCCAACGGGGAACACTGAAGCTTTCTTT. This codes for CASSPTGNTEAFF.

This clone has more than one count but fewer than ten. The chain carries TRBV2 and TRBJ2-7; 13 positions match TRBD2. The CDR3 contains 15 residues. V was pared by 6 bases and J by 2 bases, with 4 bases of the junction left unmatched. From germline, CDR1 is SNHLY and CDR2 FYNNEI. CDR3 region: CASRLGTSGAYEQYF. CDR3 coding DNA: TGTGCCAGCAGACTAGGGACTAGCGGGGCCTACGAGCAGTACTTC.

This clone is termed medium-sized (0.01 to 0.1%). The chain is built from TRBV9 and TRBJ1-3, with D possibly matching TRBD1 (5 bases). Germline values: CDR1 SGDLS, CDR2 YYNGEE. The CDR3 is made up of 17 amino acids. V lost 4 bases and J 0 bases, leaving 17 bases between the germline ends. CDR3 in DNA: TGTGCCAGCAGCCACCCCCGGGGGGTACTCTCTGGAAACACCATATATTTT. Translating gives CASSHPRGVLSGNTIYF.

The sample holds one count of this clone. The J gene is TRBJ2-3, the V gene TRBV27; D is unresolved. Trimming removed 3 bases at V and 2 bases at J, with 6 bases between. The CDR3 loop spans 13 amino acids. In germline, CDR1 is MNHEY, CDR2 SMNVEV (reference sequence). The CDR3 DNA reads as TGTGCCAGCAGTTTCCTTCCCACAGATACGCAGTATTTT. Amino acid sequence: CASSFLPTDTQYF.

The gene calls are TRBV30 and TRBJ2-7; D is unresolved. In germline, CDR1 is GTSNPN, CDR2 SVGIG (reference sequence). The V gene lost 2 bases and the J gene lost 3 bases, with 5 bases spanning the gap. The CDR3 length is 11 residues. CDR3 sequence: CAWSSSYEQYF. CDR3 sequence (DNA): TGTGCCTGGAGTTCTAGCTACGAGCAGTACTTC. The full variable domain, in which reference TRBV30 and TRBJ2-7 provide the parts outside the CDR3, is SQTIHQWPATLVQPVGSPLSLECTVEGTSNPNLYWYRQAAGRGLQLLFYSVGIGQISSEVPQNLSASRPQDRQFILSSKKLLLSDSGFYLCAWSSSYEQYFGPGTRLTVT.

CDR3 nucleotides: TGTGCCAGCAGCCAAGCTGGTCTAGCGGGAGACGAGCAGTACTTC. Translating gives CASSQAGLAGDEQYF. This chain uses TRBV14 with TRBJ2-7, with 10 nucleotides matching TRBD2. CDR1 is SGHDN, CDR2 FVKESK, per germline. V gave up 1 base and J gave up 5 bases; unmatched junction bases: 5. The CDR3 runs to 15 residues.

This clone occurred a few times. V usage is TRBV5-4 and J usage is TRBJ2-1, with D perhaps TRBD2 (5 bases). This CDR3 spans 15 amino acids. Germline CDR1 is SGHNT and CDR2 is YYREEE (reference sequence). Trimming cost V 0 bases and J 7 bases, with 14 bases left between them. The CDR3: CASSLGAGPGNEQFF. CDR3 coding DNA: TGTGCCAGCAGCTTGGGGGCGGGTCCGGGGAATGAGCAGTTCTTC.

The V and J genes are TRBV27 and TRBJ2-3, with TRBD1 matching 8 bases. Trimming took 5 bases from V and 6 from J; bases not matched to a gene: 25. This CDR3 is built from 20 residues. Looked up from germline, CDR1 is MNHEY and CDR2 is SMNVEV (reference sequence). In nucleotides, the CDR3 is TGTGCCAGCAGTCGAGGACAGGGCCGTCCTCTCCCCGTCCCCGACGATACGCAGTATTTT. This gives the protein CASSRGQGRPLPVPDDTQYF.

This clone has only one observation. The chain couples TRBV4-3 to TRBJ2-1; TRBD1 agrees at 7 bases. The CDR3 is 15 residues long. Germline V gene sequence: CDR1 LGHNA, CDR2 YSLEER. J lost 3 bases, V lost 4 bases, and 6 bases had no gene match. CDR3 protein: CASSLDRVIYNEQFF. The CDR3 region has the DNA TGCGCCAGCAGCCTCGACAGGGTCATCTACAATGAGCAGTTCTTC.

The CDR3 bases are TGCGCCAGCAGCTCCTCCGGGACTAGCGGGATCAATGAGCAGTTCTTC. Translation gives CASSSSGTSGINEQFF. The V gene is TRBV5-1, the J gene TRBJ2-1; 13 nucleotides align to TRBD2. CDR3 size: 16 residues. Germline assignment: CDR1 SGHRS and CDR2 YFSETQ. V dropped 3 bases and J dropped 6; count of bases not matched to a gene: 6.

This CDR3 is CASRSKGDYYNEQFF. CDR3 sequence (DNA): TGTGCCAGCAGATCTAAAGGGGACTATTACAATGAGCAGTTCTTC. The chain links TRBV7-9 to TRBJ2-1; 7 positions match TRBD2. The CDR3 sequence is 15 residues long. Germline loops: CDR1 SEHNR, CDR2 FQNEAQ (reference sequence). Losses at the gene ends were 6 bases for V and 4 bases for J; bases not matched to a gene: 9.

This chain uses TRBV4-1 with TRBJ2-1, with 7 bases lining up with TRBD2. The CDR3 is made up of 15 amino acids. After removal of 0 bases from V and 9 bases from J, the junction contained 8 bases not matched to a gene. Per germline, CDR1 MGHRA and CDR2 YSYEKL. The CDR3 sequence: CASSQESLGGPEQFF. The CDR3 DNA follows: TGCGCCAGCAGCCAAGAATCTTTGGGAGGGCCTGAGCAGTTCTTC.

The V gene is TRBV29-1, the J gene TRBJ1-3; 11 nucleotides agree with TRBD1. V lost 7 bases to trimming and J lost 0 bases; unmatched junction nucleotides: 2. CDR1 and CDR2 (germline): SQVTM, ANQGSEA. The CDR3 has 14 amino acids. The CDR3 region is CSGTGGSSGNTIYF. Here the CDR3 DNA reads TGCAGCGGGACAGGGGGCAGCTCTGGAAACACCATATATTTT.

CDR3 loop: CASSLRSSGGYNEQFF. CDR3 bases: TGCGCCAGCAGCTTGAGGTCTAGCGGGGGGTACAATGAGCAGTTCTTC. V gene TRBV5-1 combines with J gene TRBJ2-1, with 11 bases matching TRBD2. Germline V gives CDR1 SGHRS, CDR2 YFSETQ. The CDR3 has 16 amino acids. Trimming removed 1 base from V and 4 bases from J; junction bases left unmatched: 4.

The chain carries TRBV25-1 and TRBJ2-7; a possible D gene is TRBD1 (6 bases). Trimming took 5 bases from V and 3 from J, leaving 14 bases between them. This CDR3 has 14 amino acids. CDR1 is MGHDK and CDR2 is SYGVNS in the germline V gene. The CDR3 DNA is TGTGCCAGCAGTCAGAGGACAGCTTTCTACGAGCAGTACTTC. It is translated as CASSQRTAFYEQYF.

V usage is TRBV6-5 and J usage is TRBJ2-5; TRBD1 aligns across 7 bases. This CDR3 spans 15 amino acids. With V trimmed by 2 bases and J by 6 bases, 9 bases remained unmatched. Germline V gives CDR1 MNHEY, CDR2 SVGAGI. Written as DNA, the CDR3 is TGTGCCAGCAGTTACGGAAGGGACAGAAGAAAGACCCAGTACTTC. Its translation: CASSYGRDRRKTQYF.

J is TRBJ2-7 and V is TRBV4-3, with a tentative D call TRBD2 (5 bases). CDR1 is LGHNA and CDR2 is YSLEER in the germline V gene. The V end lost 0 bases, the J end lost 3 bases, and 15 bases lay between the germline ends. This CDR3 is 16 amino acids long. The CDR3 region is CASSQEQSNSGYEQYF. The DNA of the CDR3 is TGCGCCAGCAGCCAAGAACAGTCCAACAGCGGCTACGAGCAGTACTTC.

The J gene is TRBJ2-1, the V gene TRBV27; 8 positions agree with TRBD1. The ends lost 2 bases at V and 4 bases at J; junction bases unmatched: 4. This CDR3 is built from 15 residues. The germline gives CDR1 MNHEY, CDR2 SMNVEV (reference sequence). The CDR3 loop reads CASSLKGQAYNEQFF. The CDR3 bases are TGTGCCAGCAGTTTAAAGGGACAGGCTTACAATGAGCAGTTCTTC.